The rows below give T cell receptor beta chains drawn from one sample of a study of T-cell reconstitution after alpha-beta-depleted transplantation in children. MiXCR, run by TCRdb on the PCR reads, gives a single entry per CDR3 protein. The sample includes under 850,000 distinct CDR3 sequences, about 12% of them seen just once. Sample: PBMCs, taken before TCRalphabeta/CD19-depleted stem cell transplant. These receptors were taken from a girl under 10 years old with congenital amegakaryocytic thrombocytopenia, due to receive a stem cell transplant. Each CDR3 is given without its conserved first and last residue. The D gene is left open where the match is weak.

TRBV5-6	TRBJ2-7	NA	ASSLGGQTQQY
TRBV7-9	TRBJ2-7	TRBD1	ASSWGGQGMIEQY
TRBV14	TRBJ2-7	TRBD1	ASSQANRGYEQY
TRBV6-1	TRBJ2-1	NA	ASSRTAPYNEQF
TRBV24-1	TRBJ2-3	NA	ATSDKQRRPSDTQY
TRBV7-9	TRBJ2-4	NA	ASSLYRDSGNIQY
TRBV7-9	TRBJ2-3	TRBD2	ASSGASGSRADTQY
TRBV7-2	TRBJ2-1	NA	ASLYVADEQF
TRBV27	TRBJ2-5	TRBD2	ASSLSTPGLVETQY
TRBV29-1	TRBJ2-7	NA	SVESPGEQY